The text below deals with one TCR beta chain. What it recognizes is unknown. The assay was immunoSEQ multiplex PCR, and TCRdb's table has in-frame clones only and misses some. The sample has about 160,000 clones, 94% seen once. The germline V gene has CDR1 LNHDA and CDR2 SQIVND (reference sequence). Trimming cost V 6 bases and J 8 bases; bases outside gene matches: 9. The CDR3 contains 15 residues. This sample stems from a study of T cell responses to AZD1222 COVID-19 vaccine. Study summary: Pooled samples include second doses given at about 4 or 12 weeks. Findings of the study overall: Most donors were white British and more were female, and clonal diversity was possibly underestimated. Baseline seropositivity characterized only 5 to 7 AZD1222 recipients. The reported proportion of spike-specific TCRs targeting unmutated variant regions was nearly half.

The material was peripheral blood, obtained on day 0 of AZD1222 vaccination. The chain couples TRBV19 to TRBJ1-6, with 8 bases that match TRBD1. This TCR was recovered from an adult in good health. In nucleotides, the CDR3 is TGTGCCAGTAGCTCCTCGGACAGGGTAGATTCACCCCTCCACTTT. Its protein is CASSSSDRVDSPLHF.